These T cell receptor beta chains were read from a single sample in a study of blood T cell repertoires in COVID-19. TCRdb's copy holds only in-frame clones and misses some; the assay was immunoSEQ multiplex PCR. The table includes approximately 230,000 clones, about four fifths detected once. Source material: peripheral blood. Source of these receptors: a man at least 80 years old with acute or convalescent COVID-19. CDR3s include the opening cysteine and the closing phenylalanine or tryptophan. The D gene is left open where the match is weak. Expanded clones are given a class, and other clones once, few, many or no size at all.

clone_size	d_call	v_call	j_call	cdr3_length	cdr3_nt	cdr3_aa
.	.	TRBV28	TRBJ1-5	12	TGTGCCAGCCTGCCGTCGGGTCAGCCCCAGCATTTT	CASLPSGQPQHF
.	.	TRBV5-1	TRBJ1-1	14	TGCGCCAGCAGCTTGGGAGGACAGAACACTGAAGCTTTCTTT	CASSLGGQNTEAFF
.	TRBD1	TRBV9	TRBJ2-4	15	TGTGCCAGCAGCGTGGGACAGGGGTTGGAAAACATTCAGTACTTC	CASSVGQGLENIQYF
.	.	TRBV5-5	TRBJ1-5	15	TGTGCCAGCAGCTTTTCGCAGGGCGGCAATCAGCCCCAGCATTTT	CASSFSQGGNQPQHF
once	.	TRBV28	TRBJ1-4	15	TGTGCCAGCAAAACCCATCAGGCAACTAATGAAAAACTGTTTTTT	CASKTHQATNEKLFF
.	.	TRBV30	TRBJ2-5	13	TGTGCCTGGGATGGAAGGGGGAGAGAGACCCAGTACTTC	CAWDGRGRETQYF
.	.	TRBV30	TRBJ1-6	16	TGTGCCTGGAGCGACATGCCCGGGGGGCTTAATTCACCCCTCCACTTT	CAWSDMPGGLNSPLHF
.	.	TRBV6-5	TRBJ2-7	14	TGTGCCAGCTGGACAGTCCTAGTTCCCTACGAGCAGTACTTC	CASWTVLVPYEQYF
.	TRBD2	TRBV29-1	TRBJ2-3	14	TGCAGCGTCCTTGGAGCGGGGAGCACAGATACGCAGTATTTT	CSVLGAGSTDTQYF
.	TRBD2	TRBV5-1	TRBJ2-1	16	TGCGCCAGCAGCTCCTCGGCACTAGCGGGCTACAATGAGCAGTTCTTC	CASSSSALAGYNEQFF
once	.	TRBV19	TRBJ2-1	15	TGTGCCAGTAGTACCCGCCGGGGGACAGCTAATGAGCAGTTCTTC	CASSTRRGTANEQFF